This TCR beta chain is drawn from a study of blood T cell repertoires in COVID-19. At the level of the study: COVID-19 samples, acute and convalescent, were from the United States, Italy and Spain. In each case, the material was cDNA or gDNA derived from T cells, B-cell-depleted T cells, or PBMCs.

TCRdb keeps only in-frame clones here, not all; method: immunoSEQ multiplex PCR. The sample holds around 97,000 clones, roughly 80% seen once. The specimen was peripheral blood. The source of this sequence is a human donor in a cohort sampled during active COVID-19.

CDR3 loop: CASYGGAGNTGELFF. CDR3 nucleotide sequence: TGTGCCAGCTACGGGGGGGCCGGGAACACCGGGGAGCTGTTTTTT. The chain combines TRBV7-6 with TRBJ2-2; 8 bases are shared with TRBD2. Germline assignment: CDR1 SGHVS and CDR2 FNYEAQ. The J segment lost 1 base and the V segment lost 8 bases, leaving 6 bases of the junction unmatched. This CDR3 region has 15 residues.